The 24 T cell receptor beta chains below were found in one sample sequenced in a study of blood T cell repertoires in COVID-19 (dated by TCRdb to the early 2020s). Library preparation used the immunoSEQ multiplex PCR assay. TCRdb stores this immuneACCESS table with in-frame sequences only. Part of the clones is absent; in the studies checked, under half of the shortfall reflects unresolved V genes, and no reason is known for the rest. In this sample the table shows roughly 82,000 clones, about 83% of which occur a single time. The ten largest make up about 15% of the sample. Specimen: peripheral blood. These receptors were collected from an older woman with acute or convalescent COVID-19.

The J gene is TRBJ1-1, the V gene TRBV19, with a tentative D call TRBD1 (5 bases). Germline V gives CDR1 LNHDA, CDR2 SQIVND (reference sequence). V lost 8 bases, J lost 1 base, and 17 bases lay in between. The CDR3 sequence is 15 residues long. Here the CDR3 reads CASVLRGRSNTEAFF. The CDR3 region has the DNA TGTGCCAGTGTTCTCCGGGGGAGGTCGAACACTGAAGCTTTCTTT.

CDR3 sequence: CASSTLTGGIRSSPLHF. The CDR3 DNA is TGCGCCAGCAGCACCTTGACAGGGGGGATACGGAGTTCACCCCTCCACTTT. This sequence joins TRBV5-1 and TRBJ1-6, with 9 bases that match TRBD1. After removal of 4 bases from V and 9 bases from J, the junction contained 14 bases not matched to a gene. The CDR3 is 17 residues long. Germline CDR1 and CDR2: SGHRS and YFSETQ.

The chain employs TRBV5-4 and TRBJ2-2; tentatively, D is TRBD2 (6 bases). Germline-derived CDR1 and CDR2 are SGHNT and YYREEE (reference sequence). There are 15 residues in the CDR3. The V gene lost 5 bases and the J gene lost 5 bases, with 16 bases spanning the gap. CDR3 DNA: TGTGCCAGCAGTCTAGCGAGCGAAGGGACCGGGGAGCTGTTTTTT. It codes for CASSLASEGTGELFF.

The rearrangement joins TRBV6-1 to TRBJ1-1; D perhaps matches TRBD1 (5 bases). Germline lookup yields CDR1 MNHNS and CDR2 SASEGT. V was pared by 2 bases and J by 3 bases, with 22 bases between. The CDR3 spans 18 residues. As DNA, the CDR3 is TGTGCCAGCAGTGAACAAAATTACGGGGGGATCAAGGACACTGAAGCTTTCTTT. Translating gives CASSEQNYGGIKDTEAFF.

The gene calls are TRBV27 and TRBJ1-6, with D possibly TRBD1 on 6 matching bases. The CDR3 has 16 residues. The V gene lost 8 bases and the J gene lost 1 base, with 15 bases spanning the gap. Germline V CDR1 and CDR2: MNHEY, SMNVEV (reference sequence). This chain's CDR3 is CASRGEGESYNSPLHF. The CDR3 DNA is TGTGCCAGCCGAGGGGAGGGGGAATCCTATAATTCACCCCTCCACTTT.

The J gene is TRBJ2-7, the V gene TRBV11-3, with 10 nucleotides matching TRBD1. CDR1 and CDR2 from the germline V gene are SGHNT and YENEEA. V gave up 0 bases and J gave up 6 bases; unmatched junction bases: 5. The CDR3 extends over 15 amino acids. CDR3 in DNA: TGTGCCAGCAGCTTAGACGGGACAGGGGAACGCGAGCAGTACTTC. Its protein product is CASSLDGTGEREQYF.

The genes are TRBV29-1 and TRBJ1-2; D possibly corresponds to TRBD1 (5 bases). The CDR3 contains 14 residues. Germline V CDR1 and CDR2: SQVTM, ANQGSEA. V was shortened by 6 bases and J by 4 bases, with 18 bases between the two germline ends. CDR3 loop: CSVLGGEFLYGYTF. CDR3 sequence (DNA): TGCAGCGTGCTGGGGGGGGAATTCCTCTATGGCTACACCTTC.

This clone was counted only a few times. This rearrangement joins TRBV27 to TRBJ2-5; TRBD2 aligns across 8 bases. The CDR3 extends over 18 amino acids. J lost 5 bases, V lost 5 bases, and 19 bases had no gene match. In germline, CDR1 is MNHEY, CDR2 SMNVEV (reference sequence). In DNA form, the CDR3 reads TGTGCCAGCAGTCCCCTAACCGGGGGAAGGACTAGCAAGGAGACCCAGTACTTC. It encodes CASSPLTGGRTSKETQYF.

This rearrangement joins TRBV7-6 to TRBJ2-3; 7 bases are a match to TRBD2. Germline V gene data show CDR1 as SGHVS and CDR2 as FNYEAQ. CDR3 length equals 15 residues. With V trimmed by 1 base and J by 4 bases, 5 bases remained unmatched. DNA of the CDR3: TGTGCCAGCAGCTTAGGAGGCGGGAGTGCAGATACGCAGTATTTT. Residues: CASSLGGGSADTQYF. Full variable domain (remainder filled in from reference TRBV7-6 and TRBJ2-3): GAGVSQSPRYKVTKRGQDVALRCDPISGHVSLYWYRQALGQGPEFLTYFNYEAQQDKSGLPNDRFSAERPEGSISTLTIQRTEQRDSAMYRCASSLGGGSADTQYFGPGTRLTVL.

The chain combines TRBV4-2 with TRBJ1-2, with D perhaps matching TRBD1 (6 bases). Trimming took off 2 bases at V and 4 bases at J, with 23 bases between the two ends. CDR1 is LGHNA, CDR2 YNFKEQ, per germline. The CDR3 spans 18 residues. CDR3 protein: CASSQQGDWVQGTYGYTF. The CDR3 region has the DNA TGTGCCAGCAGCCAACAGGGAGATTGGGTACAGGGCACCTATGGCTACACCTTC.

CDR3 region: CASSLGQGKLFF. The CDR3 region has the DNA TGTGCCAGCAGCTTAGGTCAGGGAAAACTGTTTTTT. The chain employs TRBV11-2 and TRBJ1-4, with D possibly TRBD1 on 5 matching bases. The V end lost 1 base, the J end lost 10 bases, and 7 bases lay between the germline ends. The CDR3 covers 12 residues. Per germline, CDR1 SGHAT and CDR2 FQNNGV.

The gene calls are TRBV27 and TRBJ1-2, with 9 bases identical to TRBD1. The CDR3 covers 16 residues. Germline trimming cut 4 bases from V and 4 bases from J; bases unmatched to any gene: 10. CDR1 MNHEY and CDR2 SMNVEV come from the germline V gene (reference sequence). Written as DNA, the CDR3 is TGTGCCAGCAGTTCCGGGACAGGGCGCACAATCTATGGCTACACCTTC. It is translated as CASSSGTGRTIYGYTF.

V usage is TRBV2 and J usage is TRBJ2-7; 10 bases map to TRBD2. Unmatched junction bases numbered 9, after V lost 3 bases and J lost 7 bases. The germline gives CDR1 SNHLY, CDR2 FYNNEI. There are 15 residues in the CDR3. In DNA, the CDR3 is TGTGCCAGCAGTGAGTCTCTAGCGGGAGCCGGGGAGCAGTACTTC. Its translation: CASSESLAGAGEQYF.

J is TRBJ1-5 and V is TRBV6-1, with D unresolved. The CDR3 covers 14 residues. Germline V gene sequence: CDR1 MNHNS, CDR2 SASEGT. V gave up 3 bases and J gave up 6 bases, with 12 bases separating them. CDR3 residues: CASSEGLNSQPQHF. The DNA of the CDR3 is TGTGCCAGCAGTGAGGGCCTGAACTCTCAGCCCCAGCATTTT.

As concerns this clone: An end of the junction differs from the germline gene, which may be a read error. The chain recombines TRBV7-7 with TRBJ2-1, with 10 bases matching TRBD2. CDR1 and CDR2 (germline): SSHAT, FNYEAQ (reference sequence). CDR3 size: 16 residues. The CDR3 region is CASSLALAGALNEQFF. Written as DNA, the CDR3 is TGTGCTAGCAGCTTAGCGCTAGCGGGAGCGCTCAATGAGCAGTTCTTC.

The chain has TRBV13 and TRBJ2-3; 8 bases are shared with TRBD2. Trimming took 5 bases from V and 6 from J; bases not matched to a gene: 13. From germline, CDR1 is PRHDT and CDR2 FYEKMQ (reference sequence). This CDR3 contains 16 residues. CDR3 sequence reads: CASSDLLREGRDTQYF. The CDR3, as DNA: TGTGCCAGCAGCGATCTGCTTCGGGAGGGCCGGGATACGCAGTATTTT. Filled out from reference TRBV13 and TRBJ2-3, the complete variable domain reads AAGVIQSPRHLIKEKRETATLKCYPIPRHDTVYWYQQGPGQDPQFLISFYEKMQSDKGSIPDRFSAQQFSDYHSELNMSSLELGDSALYFCASSDLLREGRDTQYFGPGTRLTVL.

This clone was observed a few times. The CDR3 DNA sequence: TGCGCCAGCAGCTTGCAGTCGTCGAACACTGAAGCTTTCTTT. Protein product: CASSLQSSNTEAFF. The J gene is TRBJ1-1, the V gene TRBV5-1, with D unclear. The CDR3 has 14 residues. Germline V CDR1 and CDR2: SGHRS, YFSETQ. Trimming took off 1 base at V and 1 base at J, with 8 bases between the two ends.

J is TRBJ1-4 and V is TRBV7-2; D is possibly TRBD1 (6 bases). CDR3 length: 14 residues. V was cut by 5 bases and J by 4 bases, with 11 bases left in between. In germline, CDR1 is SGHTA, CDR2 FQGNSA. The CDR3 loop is CASSPTGVNEKLFF. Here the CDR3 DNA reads TGTGCCAGCAGCCCGACAGGCGTTAATGAAAAACTGTTTTTT.

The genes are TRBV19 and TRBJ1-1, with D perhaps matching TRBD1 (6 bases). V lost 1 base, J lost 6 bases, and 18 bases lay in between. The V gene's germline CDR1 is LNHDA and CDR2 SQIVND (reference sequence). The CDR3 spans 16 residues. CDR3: CASSIGVRNRVPEAFF. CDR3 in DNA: TGTGCCAGTAGTATAGGGGTAAGGAACAGGGTCCCTGAAGCTTTCTTT.

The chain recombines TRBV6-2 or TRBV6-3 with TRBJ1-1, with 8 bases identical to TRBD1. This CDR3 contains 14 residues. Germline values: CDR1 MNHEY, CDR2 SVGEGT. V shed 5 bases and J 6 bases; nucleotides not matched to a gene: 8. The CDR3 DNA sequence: TGTGCCAGCAGTGACCAGGGGGCGAGGGCTGAAGCTTTCTTT. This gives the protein CASSDQGARAEAFF.

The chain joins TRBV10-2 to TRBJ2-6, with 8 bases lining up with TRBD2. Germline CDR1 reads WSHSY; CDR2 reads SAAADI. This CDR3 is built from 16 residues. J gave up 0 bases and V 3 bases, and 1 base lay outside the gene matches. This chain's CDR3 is CASSDAGGSGANVLTF. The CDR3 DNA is TGCGCCAGCAGTGATGCGGGAGGCTCTGGGGCCAACGTCCTGACTTTC.

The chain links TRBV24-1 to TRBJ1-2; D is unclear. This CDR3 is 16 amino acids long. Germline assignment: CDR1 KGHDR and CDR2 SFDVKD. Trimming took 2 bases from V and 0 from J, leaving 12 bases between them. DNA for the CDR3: TGTGCCACCAGTGATTCGTCAGGATCAGCTAACTATGGCTACACCTTC. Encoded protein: CATSDSSGSANYGYTF.

DNA for the CDR3: TGTGCCAGTAGCTTCTTTGGCAGGGCTGAAGGAAACACCATATATTTT. Residues: CASSFFGRAEGNTIYF. The chain employs TRBV19 and TRBJ1-3; possible D gene TRBD1, 5 bases. CDR3 length equals 16 residues. V was shortened by 6 bases and J by 4 bases, with 19 bases between the two germline ends. Germline lookup yields CDR1 LNHDA and CDR2 SQIVND (reference sequence).

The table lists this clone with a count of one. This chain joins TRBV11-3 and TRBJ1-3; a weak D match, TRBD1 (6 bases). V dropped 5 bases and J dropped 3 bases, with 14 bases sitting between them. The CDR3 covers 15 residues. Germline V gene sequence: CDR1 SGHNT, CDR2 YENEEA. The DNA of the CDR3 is TGTGCCAGCAGCCCCGGGACACCTCTTGGAAACACCATATATTTT. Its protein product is CASSPGTPLGNTIYF. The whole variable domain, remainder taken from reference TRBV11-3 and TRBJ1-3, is EAGVVQSPRYKIIEKKQPVAFWCNPISGHNTLYWYLQNLGQGPELLIRYENEEAVDDSQLPKDRFSAERLKGVDSTLKIQPAELGDSAVYLCASSPGTPLGNTIYFGEGSWLTVV.